Below, one TCR beta chain is given with its context. The sample originates from a study of blood T cells in healthy people across ages. It was with a sample-barcoded 5' primer and a J-beta primer mix that a second PCR of roughly 7 to 12 cycles was run. MiXCR was run by TCRdb on the 5' RACE reads, yielding one entry per CDR3 protein. The sample contains 1,800,000 or so distinct CDR3 sequences, about two fifths of which appear only once. The sequence came from a human donor in good health. Sequencing input: blood.

CDR3 protein: CASSSGLAGSQDTQYF. The DNA for the CDR3 is TGTGCCAGCAGCTCTGGACTAGCGGGGTCTCAGGATACGCAGTATTTT. The chain carries TRBV7-2 and TRBJ2-3, with 12 positions matching TRBD2. The CDR3 loop spans 16 amino acids. With 4 bases clipped from V and 6 bases from J, the junction kept 8 bases outside the gene matches. Germline assignment: CDR1 SGHTA and CDR2 FQGNSA.